Listed below are T cell receptor beta chains from one sample, sequenced in a study of CD8 T cells in Susac syndrome. TCRdb ran MiXCR on the immunoSEQ multiplex PCR reads and lists one entry per CDR3 protein. The sample lists tens of thousands of distinct CDR3 sequences; approximately 93% were seen once. Sequencing was done on a sample of CD8+ T cells from PBMCs. The receptors here all came from a human donor with multiple sclerosis. CDR3s include the opening cysteine and the closing phenylalanine or tryptophan. The order of the fields is D gene, CDR3 length, V gene, clone size, J gene, CDR3 protein, CDR3 DNA. A D gene is named only where the DNA matches it firmly. The listing skips clone size in some rows; elsewhere it reads once, few, many or a size class.

-	12	TRBV12-3/TRBV12-4	-	TRBJ1-2	CASSLLSEGYTF	TGTGCCAGCAGTTTATTGTCGGAGGGCTACACCTTC
-	13	TRBV29-1	-	TRBJ1-1	CSVELASGILAFF	TGCAGCGTTGAACTTGCTTCAGGGATTCTAGCTTTCTTT
-	15	TRBV6-5	-	TRBJ1-3	CASSPSTGPGNTIYF	TGTGCCAGCAGCCCCTCTACGGGGCCCGGAAACACCATATATTTT
-	14	TRBV29-1	-	TRBJ1-1	CSALSGTLNTEAFF	TGCAGCGCTCTCTCAGGGACATTGAACACTGAAGCTTTCTTT
-	14	TRBV23-1	-	TRBJ1-1	CASSQSGENTEAFF	TGCGCCAGCAGTCAATCGGGAGAGAACACTGAAGCTTTCTTT
-	15	TRBV28	-	TRBJ2-2	CASSSVQGNTGELFF	TGTGCCAGCAGTTCGGTACAGGGGAACACCGGGGAGCTGTTTTTT
TRBD2	15	TRBV5-1	-	TRBJ2-3	CASSLVAGGPDTQYF	TGCGCCAGCAGCTTGGTAGCGGGGGGCCCAGATACGCAGTATTTT
-	12	TRBV29-1	-	TRBJ2-6	CSVYSGANVLTF	TGCAGCGTTTATTCTGGGGCCAACGTCCTGACTTTC
-	14	TRBV2	-	TRBJ1-1	CASNDPVGNTEAFF	TGTGCCAGCAATGACCCGGTCGGGAACACTGAAGCTTTCTTT
-	15	TRBV20-1	-	TRBJ1-1	CSAEATKKSNTEAFF	TGCAGTGCTGAGGCTACTAAGAAGTCGAACACTGAAGCTTTCTTT
-	15	TRBV7-2	-	TRBJ2-1	CASSLLGGIYNEQFF	TGTGCCAGCAGCCTTCTCGGAGGGATTTACAATGAGCAGTTCTTC
-	15	TRBV2	once	TRBJ2-2	CASSSGTVNTGELFF	TGTGCCAGCAGTTCCGGGACCGTTAACACCGGGGAGCTGTTTTTT
-	14	TRBV30	-	TRBJ1-3	CAWSAPRSRDTIYF	TGTGCCTGGAGCGCCCCCCGGAGCCGAGACACCATATATTTT
TRBD2	14	TRBV6-4	-	TRBJ2-1	CASSDLAGGHEQFF	TGTGCCAGCAGTGACCTAGCGGGGGGCCATGAGCAGTTCTTC
TRBD1	14	TRBV13	-	TRBJ1-2	CASSFLGQAYGYTF	TGTGCCAGCAGCTTTTTGGGACAGGCATATGGCTACACCTTC
TRBD1	16	TRBV7-9	-	TRBJ2-6	CASRRQGAQGANVLTF	TGTGCCAGCCGTAGGCAGGGGGCGCAAGGGGCCAACGTCCTGACTTTC
TRBD2	18	TRBV5-1	-	TRBJ2-3	CASSLVGTSGGIVDTQYF	TGCGCCAGCAGCTTGGTCGGGACTAGCGGGGGCATTGTAGATACGCAGTATTTT
TRBD1	15	TRBV7-9	-	TRBJ2-2	CASSFTGTGPGELFF	TGTGCCAGCAGCTTCACCGGGACAGGGCCCGGGGAGCTGTTTTTT
-	14	TRBV19	-	TRBJ1-6	CASSPGLYNSPLHF	TGTGCCAGTAGTCCGGGACTCTATAATTCACCCCTCCACTTT
-	14	TRBV12-3/TRBV12-4	-	TRBJ1-6	CASSYNSFYSPLHF	TGTGCCAGCAGCTATAACTCATTCTATTCACCCCTCCACTTT
-	13	TRBV27	-	TRBJ2-2	CASSFGLAGELFF	TGTGCCAGCAGTTTTGGGCTAGCCGGGGAGCTGTTTTTT
TRBD2	17	TRBV4-1	-	TRBJ2-1	CASSQERTSGGVNEQFF	TGCGCCAGCAGCCAAGAGCGGACTAGCGGGGGGGTCAATGAGCAGTTCTTC
-	14	TRBV18	few	TRBJ2-7	CASSFGGSSYEQYF	TGTGCCAGCTCATTTGGGGGGAGCTCCTACGAGCAGTACTTC
TRBD2	14	TRBV6-2/TRBV6-3	-	TRBJ2-1	CASSYIGGAAEQFF	TGTGCCAGCAGTTATATCGGGGGGGCCGCTGAGCAGTTCTTC
-	18	TRBV2	-	TRBJ1-1	CASRDPDNPYQGFTEAFF	TGTGCCAGCAGGGACCCGGACAACCCTTATCAAGGTTTCACTGAAGCTTTCTTT
-	15	TRBV29-1	-	TRBJ2-1	CSATDRSPSYNEQFF	TGCAGCGCTACGGACCGTTCCCCTTCCTACAATGAGCAGTTCTTC
-	15	TRBV7-9	-	TRBJ1-2	CASTPPRRPNYGYTF	TGTGCCAGCACCCCGCCCAGGCGCCCTAACTATGGCTACACCTTC
-	17	TRBV4-2	-	TRBJ1-2	CASSQGDWRDINYGYTF	TGTGCCAGCAGCCAAGGAGATTGGAGGGACATTAACTATGGCTACACCTTC
TRBD1	16	TRBV6-5	-	TRBJ2-7	CASSYSNTGGRSEQYF	TGTGCCAGCAGTTACTCGAACACAGGGGGCCGGAGTGAGCAGTACTTC
-	15	TRBV7-9	-	TRBJ1-2	CASSLRLFGFDGYTF	TGTGCCAGCAGTCTTCGACTATTTGGGTTCGACGGCTACACCTTC
-	12	TRBV20-1	once	TRBJ1-4	CSARTRHEKLFF	TGCAGTGCCCGGACCAGGCATGAAAAACTGTTTTTT
TRBD1	14	TRBV12-3/TRBV12-4	-	TRBJ1-2	CASSIPDRGQGYTF	TGTGCCAGCAGTATCCCGGACAGGGGGCAAGGCTACACCTTC
TRBD1	13	TRBV10-3	-	TRBJ1-1	CAIIRTGNTEAFF	TGTGCCATCATTAGGACAGGTAACACTGAAGCTTTCTTT
-	14	TRBV30	-	TRBJ2-1	CAWSLGAGSNEQFF	TGTGCCTGGAGTCTAGGGGCTGGGTCCAATGAGCAGTTCTTC
-	12	TRBV28	-	TRBJ2-4	CASSPGKNIQYF	TGTGCCAGCAGCCCGGGTAAAAACATTCAGTACTTC
-	14	TRBV13	once	TRBJ2-7	CASSLFESSYEQYF	TGTGCCAGCAGCTTATTTGAGTCATCCTACGAGCAGTACTTC
-	15	TRBV9	-	TRBJ1-3	CASSVDGDSGNTIYF	TGTGCCAGCAGCGTAGACGGTGACTCTGGAAACACCATATATTTT